A few counts support the clone carrying this T cell receptor beta chain. Its specificity is not known. Time point: persistent/refractory GD, antithyroid drugs over 5 years with positive TRAb. TCR sequences were obtained from RNA taken from PBMCs. Both iRepertoire HTBI primers and Arm-PCR of CDR3 regions were used to build the TCR beta libraries. A single record per CDR3 protein comes from TCRdb applying MiXCR to the multiplex PCR reads. The table shows roughly 400,000 distinct CDR3 sequences, with around 21% occurring only once. The sample is drawn from a study of regulatory T cells in long-lasting Graves disease. Across the whole study: The term persistent Graves' disease signified upward of 5 years on antithyroid drugs with positive TSH receptor antibodies.

This CDR3 contains 15 residues. Germline CDR1 SEHNR, CDR2 FQNEAQ (reference sequence). Trimming cost V 2 bases and J 3 bases, with 13 bases left between them. Regarding the study as a whole: Persistent disease preferred TRBV28, TRBJ1-2 and TRBJ2-5. Patients with persistent disease shared some 2,500 public clonotypes, outpacing the roughly 970 shared by new patients.

The sample here was peripheral blood mononuclear cells (PBMCs), taken when the disease was refractory, from a patient treated with antithyroid drugs. This sequence originates from a female donor with Graves disease. The J gene is TRBJ1-1, the V gene TRBV7-9; unclear D gene. The CDR3 DNA reads TGTGCCAGCAGCTTACGGGAGGGCTCAGACACTGAAGCTTTCTTT. Its translation is CASSLREGSDTEAFF.